This TCR beta chain was identified during a study of blood T cell repertoires in COVID-19. Study background: Samples of COVID-19 (acute and convalescent) were obtained from the United States, Italy and Spain. The analysed material was cDNA or gDNA that came from T cells, B-cell-depleted T cells, or PBMCs.

This clone has at least ten counts. Authors' processing steps: Reference gene primer amplification gave nucleated cell count estimates. The repertoire was sequenced with immunoSEQ multiplex PCR; TCRdb's copy has only in-frame clones and lacks some. The V and J calls and clone size were taken over from that table, and D and trimming were inferred from the DNA. The table records 450,000 or so clones, about 91% of them present only once. Enrolled during active infection, Seattle patients were then followed longitudinally. Germline V gene data show CDR1 as LGHNA and CDR2 as YNFKEQ. Trimming pared 1 base from V and 8 bases from J, leaving 9 bases between. CDR3 length: 13 residues.

The sequenced material came from peripheral blood. The chain joins TRBV4-2 to TRBJ1-3; a possible D gene is TRBD1 (6 bases). This TCR derives from a woman aged 40 to 49 with COVID-19, enrolled during active disease. CDR3 in DNA: TGTGCCAGCAGCCAAGGGTGGACAGACACCATATATTTT. Residues: CASSQGWTDTIYF.